This is a list of T cell receptor beta chains from one sample in a study of T cells in Graves' hyperthyroidism and ophthalmopathy. TCRdb fed the multiplex PCR reads into MiXCR, producing one record per CDR3 protein. The sample comprises fewer than 110,000 distinct CDR3 sequences, about a sixth of which are singletons, and 40% to 50% rests with the top ten. Sequencing was done on a sample of blood. Receptors were obtained from a woman aged 50 to 65 with Graves' hyperthyroidism. Each CDR3 is given with its conserved first and last residue. A D gene is named only where the DNA matches it firmly. The size of a clone is reported for some rows only, either as once, few or many, or as a class for expanded clones.

- | TRBJ2-5 | - | TRBV7-6 | TGTGCCAGCAGCGAATACGGGAGCGAGACCCAGTACTTC | CASSEYGSETQYF
- | TRBJ1-5 | - | TRBV28 | TGTGCCAGCAGTCCCGGGACACTTTATCAGCCCCAGCATTTT | CASSPGTLYQPQHF
many | TRBJ2-3 | - | TRBV2 | TGTGCCAGTATAGCAGGGAGGGGCAGGGGAGGAGATACGCAGTATTTT | CASIAGRGRGGDTQYF
many | TRBJ1-1 | - | TRBV6-1 | TGTGCCAGCACCAAAGAGGGGGTTGGTGAAGCTTTCTTT | CASTKEGVGEAFF
few | TRBJ2-5 | TRBD1 | TRBV7-9 | TGTGCCAGCAGCTTCGCGGGACAGGGGGCTGAGACCCAGTACTTC | CASSFAGQGAETQYF
many | TRBJ1-3 | - | TRBV28 | TGTGCCAGCAGCACCTCTGGAAACACCATATATTTT | CASSTSGNTIYF
many | TRBJ1-6 | - | TRBV12-3/TRBV12-4 | TGTGCCAGCAGTTTTGGGAGTGAGAAAAATTCACCCCTCCACTTT | CASSFGSEKNSPLHF
many | TRBJ1-1 | - | TRBV5-1 | TGCGCCAGCAGCTTGTCAGGCTCTGAAGCTTTCTTT | CASSLSGSEAFF
- | TRBJ2-7 | TRBD1 | TRBV5-4 | TGTGCCAGCAGCTTCCGGACAGGGACCCACGAGCAGTACTTC | CASSFRTGTHEQYF
few | TRBJ2-5 | - | TRBV6-2/TRBV6-3 | TGTGCCAGCAGTTACGGCGACTCCGGCCAAGAGACCCAGTACTTC | CASSYGDSGQETQYF
- | TRBJ1-2 | - | TRBV10-3 | TGTGCCATCAGTGCTGGCAACTACTATGGCTACACCTTC | CAISAGNYYGYTF
many | TRBJ2-5 | TRBD2 | TRBV12-5 | TGTGCTAGTGGTTTGGTTTGTGGGACTAAGGTGGAAGAGACCCAGTACTTC | CASGLVCGTKVEETQYF
many | TRBJ2-2 | - | TRBV28 | TGTGCCAGCACCCCTCCCAACCGCGGGGAGCTGTTTTTT | CASTPPNRGELFF
many | TRBJ2-5 | - | TRBV3-1 | TGTGCCAGCAGCCCCCCCCGGGAGTTGAAGACCCAGTACTTC | CASSPPRELKTQYF
many | TRBJ2-1 | TRBD2 | TRBV18 | TGTGCCAGCACAGCGGGAGCCAACAATGAGCAGTTCTTC | CASTAGANNEQFF
many | TRBJ1-1 | - | TRBV7-9 | TGTGCCAGCAGCTTGCGGGCCATGAACACTGAAGCTTTCTTT | CASSLRAMNTEAFF
many | TRBJ1-4 | - | TRBV18 | TGTGCCAGCTCACCACGAATCGGGACTGATGAAAAACTGTTTTTT | CASSPRIGTDEKLFF
many | TRBJ2-2 | TRBD2 | TRBV28 | TGTGCCAGCAAGGCGGGAGGGAACACCGGGGAGCTGTTTTTT | CASKAGGNTGELFF
many | TRBJ1-1 | - | TRBV3-1 | TGTGCCAGCAGCCAAGAGGGCGAGAACACTGAAGCTTTCTTT | CASSQEGENTEAFF
many | TRBJ1-5 | - | TRBV6-1 | TGTGCCAGCAGTGAGTTACTGAATAGCAATCAGCCCCAGCATTTT | CASSELLNSNQPQHF
many | TRBJ2-1 | - | TRBV2 | TGTGCCAGCCTTCCCACGGGACTCCGTAGCTCCTACAATGAGCAGTTCTTC | CASLPTGLRSSYNEQFF
many | TRBJ1-2 | - | TRBV29-1 | TGCAGCGTTGAAACGTATCAGTCCACGTTTGGCTACACCTTC | CSVETYQSTFGYTF
many | TRBJ2-7 | TRBD2 | TRBV7-2 | TGTGCCAGCAGCTTACAGAGCGGGAGCTCCTACGAGCAGTACTTC | CASSLQSGSSYEQYF
many | TRBJ2-7 | - | TRBV27 | TGTGCCAGCAGTTTATCGGAGGGGATCTACGAGCAGTACTTC | CASSLSEGIYEQYF
many | TRBJ2-1 | TRBD2 | TRBV7-6 | TGTGCCAGCACCGGGACTAGCGCCTCGATGGAGCAGTTCTTC | CASTGTSASMEQFF
many | TRBJ2-1 | - | TRBV7-2 | TGTGCCAGCAGCCTACTAGCTAACTCCTACAATGAGCAGTTCTTC | CASSLLANSYNEQFF
many | TRBJ2-1 | - | TRBV27 | TGTGCCAGCAGTCCTCGAGCCGGGTACAATGAGCAGTTCTTC | CASSPRAGYNEQFF
many | TRBJ1-1 | - | TRBV29-1 | TGCAGCGTTGAAGACCTGGAAGGCTCTAGCACTGAAGCTTTCTTT | CSVEDLEGSSTEAFF
- | TRBJ2-1 | TRBD2 | TRBV20-1 | TGCAGTGCTGAAGGGGCTAGCGGGGGAAATGAGCAGTTCTTC | CSAEGASGGNEQFF
- | TRBJ2-1 | - | TRBV7-9 | TGTGCCAGCAGCGCCCCTACCTATGAGCAGTTCTTC | CASSAPTYEQFF
many | TRBJ2-2 | - | TRBV12-3/TRBV12-4 | TGTGCCAGCAGTATACGGAGGGGGGGCGGCACCGGGGAGCTGTTTTTT | CASSIRRGGGTGELFF
- | TRBJ1-1 | TRBD1 | TRBV7-9 | TGTGCCAGCAGCTTAGGGCAGGGGGACACTGAAGCTTTCTTT | CASSLGQGDTEAFF
many | TRBJ1-1 | - | TRBV7-2 | TGTGCCAGCAGCTTAGCAGGGTACATAAACACTGAAGCTTTCTTT | CASSLAGYINTEAFF
many | TRBJ1-6 | - | TRBV10-3 | TGTGCCATCAGTGAGCGGGATAACTCCTATAATTCACCCCTCCACTTT | CAISERDNSYNSPLHF
many | TRBJ1-1 | - | TRBV6-1 | TGTGCCACCCTGGAGACCCTGAACACTGAAGCTTTCTTT | CATLETLNTEAFF
many | TRBJ2-3 | - | TRBV18 | TGTGCCAGCTCCCAAAGTTCCGGGTTATACACAGATACGCAGTATTTT | CASSQSSGLYTDTQYF
many | TRBJ2-1 | - | TRBV5-1 | TGCGCCAGCAGCTTTGCGGTTTACAATGAGCAGTTCTTC | CASSFAVYNEQFF
many | TRBJ2-5 | - | TRBV11-3 | TGTGCCAGCAGCTCGGGTCTCTCCAAGACCCAGTACTTC | CASSSGLSKTQYF
few | TRBJ1-1 | - | TRBV6-2/TRBV6-3 | TGTGCCAGCAGGACCTCCATGGCCGGTCGGGCTTTCTTT | CASRTSMAGRAFF
many | TRBJ2-2 | - | TRBV2 | TGTGCCAGCAGTACAGGGAACACCGGGGAGCTGTTTTTT | CASSTGNTGELFF
- | TRBJ2-1 | TRBD2 | TRBV11-2 | TGTGCCAGCAGCTTAGCGCGGGGGTCCTACAATGAGCAGTTCTTC | CASSLARGSYNEQFF
many | TRBJ1-2 | TRBD1 | TRBV28 | TGTGCCAGCAGTAAGGACAGGCCAAACTATGGCTACACCTTC | CASSKDRPNYGYTF